This TCR beta chain was sequenced during a study of regulatory T cells in long-lasting Graves disease (dated by TCRdb to about 2021). With regard to the full study: Persistent Graves' disease was defined as persistently positive TSH receptor autoantibodies together with antithyroid drug treatment for over 5 years. This study used TCR sequencing and RNA sequencing of peripheral blood to compare persistent Graves' disease patients against newly diagnosed Graves' disease patients. The study took place in China and was registered as a clinical trial. A total of some 33 samples were covered by TCR sequencing, comprising approximately 13 persistent and 20 or so newly diagnosed Graves' disease patients. Antithyroid drugs had been taken for ten to twelve years on average by persistent Graves' disease patients in the clinical cohort.

The library was obtained by multiplex PCR. Sequencing instrument: Illumina HiSeq 4000. To build TCR beta libraries, CDR3 regions were amplified by Arm-PCR using iRepertoire HTBI primers. PCR products were gel purified before sequencing. In the original analysis: Gene usage analysis of CDR3 amino acid clonotypes relied on the roughly 60 TRBV and about 13 TRBJ segments identified across samples. Filtered high-quality paired reads were merged into contigs using COPE and FqMerger. Contigs were aligned with BLAST to IMGT TRBV, TRBD and TRBJ reference genes, and CDR3 was defined per IMGT. Any clonotype with a frequency above 0.1% was counted as a highly expanded clone. Shannon entropy served as the measure of repertoire diversity, while the Gini coefficient captured V-J evenness. Public clonotypes were defined as clonotypes shared by more than one individual. In-frame beta chains were kept once TCRdb had trimmed the public reads at Q25 with fastp and called clones with MiXCR. Records with the same CDR3 protein are collapsed into one entry carrying the most frequent genes and DNA. These V and J calls are TCRdb output, not the study's own analysis. For this sample the table gives about 660,000 distinct CDR3 sequences, of which about 32% were detected only once. The leading ten clones occupy around 40% of the sample.

V and J lose 4 bases and 1 base, and a span of 8 bases separates them. CDR1 is given as DFQATT and CDR2 as SNEGSKA, both from the germline V gene (reference sequence). The CDR3 numbers 13 residues from cysteine through phenylalanine. The only DNA kept is the CDR3, 39 bases in frame from the first base. Broad study findings and their caveats: Persistent disease showed preferential use of TRBV28, TRBJ1-2 and TRBJ2-5, whereas newly diagnosed disease favored TRBV20-1 and TRBJ2-1. As a limitation, the authors acknowledged that the small sample size may reduce accuracy. Only peripheral blood was studied, because thyroid tissue, the primary lesion, was inaccessible. Compared with newly diagnosed patients, persistent Graves' disease patients had lower TCR Shannon entropy and fewer highly expanded clones, which suggests clonal expansion. Sequencing and analysis were restricted to the TCR beta chain. Persistent patients shared more public clonotypes among themselves (under 3,000) than newly diagnosed patients did (about 970).

The intended sense of this specimen's time point label: persistent/refractory GD, antithyroid drugs over 5 years with positive TRAb. For both TCR sequencing and RNA sequencing, RNA was extracted from PBMCs using TRIzol. The diagnosis of Graves' disease followed American Thyroid Association guidelines. Patients for the study were recruited at an endocrinology department in Xi'an, China. From each patient, about 9 milliliters of peripheral blood was collected into an EDTA anticoagulant tube. PBMCs were isolated by Ficoll Paque Plus density gradient separation without further T cell sorting. An Agilent 2100 Bioanalyzer and agarose gel were used to check RNA quality, while a NanoDrop 2000 measured RNA concentration. This clonotype was seen a handful of times. It has no known antigen specificity. Per-base quality was not reported, and no clone a single base away is much larger than it.

This sample comprised peripheral blood mononuclear cells (PBMCs), obtained when the disease was refractory, from a patient treated with antithyroid drugs. This TCR derives from a female donor with Graves disease. The chain uses TRBV20-1 and TRBJ1-5; no D gene call is confident. The CDR3 region: CSAIIPSNQPQHF. The nucleotides read TGCAGTGCTATTATCCCCAGCAATCAGCCCCAGCATTTT.